The sequence of this TCR beta chain was determined in a study of kidney transplant recipient with SARS-CoV-2 infection (dated by TCRdb to the early 2020s). In the paper's terms, the time point label means: pre-pandemic baseline sample and day 111 after first positive SARS-CoV-2 test. The table lists this clonotype with a few counts. What antigen it recognizes has not been identified. Nothing much larger sits one base from this clone, and base qualities are not available. For sequencing, an Illumina MiSeq was employed. Profiling of the peripheral T cell repertoire targeted human TCRbeta genes. In the source study's methods: To account for variability over time, differences in clonotype abundance were tested using beta-binomial modelling. Clonotypes that had expanded were screened against the ImmuneCODE reference database of SARS-CoV-2-associated TCRs and mapped onto regions of the viral genome. Additional repertoire analyses were carried out for TRBV gene usage, CDR3 length, CDR3 amino acid overlap between time points, clonotype abundance distributions and Jaccard similarity. In TCRdb, the public reads were trimmed at Q25 with fastp and aligned with MiXCR, with productive beta chains retained. Duplicate CDR3 protein sequences are folded into a single record with the most common DNA and genes. What appears here as the V and J calls and clone size reflects TCRdb's work, not the paper's. Counted in this sample were roughly 250,000 distinct CDR3 sequences; around 30% of them appeared once. The ten largest clones take up less than 8.5% of the sample.

Specimen: a blood sample, collected at baseline and on day 111 from a kidney transplant recipient. The receptor was isolated from a male patient aged 25 to 39 who had COVID-19 and was a kidney transplant recipient. Some T cells may originate with the graft donor following a transplant.

The DNA is as follows: TGTGCCAGCAGCTATCTCCGATACCATGGAAAGACCTATGGCTACACCTTC. Translation gives CASSYLRYHGKTYGYTF. The rearrangement joined TRBV7-9 to TRBJ1-2, with the D gene call left open. The CDR3, cysteine through phenylalanine, is 17 amino acids long. Here the CDR3 DNA is all that survives: 51 bases in frame from base 1. Trimming removed 4 bases from V and 4 bases from J, leaving 22 bases between the germline ends. Taken from the germline V gene (reference sequence), the CDR1 and CDR2 loops are SEHNR and FQNEAQ. With the portions outside the CDR3 filled from the reference TRBV7-9 and TRBJ1-2 genes, the complete variable region becomes DTGVSQNPRHKITKRGQNVTFRCDPISEHNRLYWYRQTLGQGPEFLTYFQNEAQLEKSRLLSDRFSAERPKGSFSTLEIQRTEQGDSAMYLCASSYLRYHGKTYGYTFGSGTRLTVV.